A single sample gave rise to the 24 T cell receptor beta chains below, sequenced in a study of cytomegalovirus exposure and HLA in healthy donors. The PCR had 60 Vbeta and 13 Jbeta primers. Using immunoSEQ multiplex PCR, the repertoire was profiled, and TCRdb retains in-frame clones only, with some absent. The repertoire includes some 130,000 clones, roughly 82% of them detected once, and more than 0.9% sits in the top ten. Input material: PBMCs. These receptors were collected from a boy between 10 and 17 years old in good health and CMV-seronegative.

This clone was recorded only once. The rearrangement links TRBV6-5 to TRBJ2-1; tentative D call: TRBD2 (5 bases). The V gene's germline CDR1 is MNHEY and CDR2 SVGAGI. The CDR3 consists of 15 residues. Trimming took 2 bases from V and 5 from J, leaving 13 bases between them. The DNA for the CDR3 is TGTGCCAGCAGTTACCTAGCAGGATCTAACAATGAGCAGTTCTTC. Translated, it gives CASSYLAGSNNEQFF.

The chain combines TRBV11-3 with TRBJ1-4; D uncertain. The CDR3 extends over 13 amino acids. The germline gives CDR1 SGHNT, CDR2 YENEEA. Deletions cut 1 base from V and 8 bases from J, with 8 bases between. CDR3 nucleotides: TGTGCCAGCAGCTTAGCTCCCTCCGAAAAACTGTTTTTT. The encoded protein is CASSLAPSEKLFF.

The V call is TRBV4-1, the J call TRBJ2-1; TRBD2 aligns across 8 bases. Trimming at V came to 3 bases and at J to 8 bases, leaving 6 bases not matched to a gene. CDR1 MGHRA and CDR2 YSYEKL come from the germline V gene. The CDR3 runs 14 residues. The CDR3 loop reads CASSQSGSHDEQFF. The CDR3 coding sequence is TGCGCCAGCAGCCAGAGCGGGAGTCACGATGAGCAGTTCTTC.

In the case of this clone: The sample has other DNA sequences that encode this CDR3 too. V is TRBV4-2 and J is TRBJ2-7, with 9 bases identical to TRBD2. The V gene end was trimmed by 1 base and the J gene end by 3 bases; junction bases not matched to a gene: 4. The germline V gene has CDR1 LGHNA and CDR2 YNFKEQ. This CDR3 region has 15 residues. The CDR3 DNA sequence: TGTGCCAGCAGCCAAGCTGGAGCGGGGGGCTACGAGCAGTACTTC. Translating it yields CASSQAGAGGYEQYF.

The V call is TRBV5-1, the J call TRBJ1-1; weak D call: TRBD1 (5 bases). The V gene's germline CDR1 is SGHRS and CDR2 YFSETQ. V lost 4 bases to trimming and J lost 3 bases, with 13 bases between them. CDR3 length: 14 residues. The CDR3 is CASSPPGGYTEAFF. CDR3 in DNA: TGCGCCAGCAGCCCCCCCGGGGGATACACTGAAGCTTTCTTT.

This clone was observed a handful of times. The V gene is TRBV9, the J gene TRBJ2-5; TRBD2 agrees at 11 bases. The V and J ends lost 0 bases and 2 bases, in that order; junction bases with no gene match: 3. The CDR3 spans 16 residues. Germline V gene lookup returns CDR1 SGDLS and CDR2 YYNGEE. The CDR3 region has the DNA TGTGCCAGCAGCGTAGGACTAGCGGGAAGACAAGAGACCCAGTACTTC. This translates into CASSVGLAGRQETQYF.

The chain couples TRBV6-1 to TRBJ1-3; tentatively, D is TRBD1 (5 bases). V was trimmed by 4 bases and J by 0 bases, leaving 10 bases between them. The CDR3 sequence is 15 residues long. Per germline, CDR1 MNHNS and CDR2 SASEGT. In DNA, the CDR3 is TGTGCCAGCAGTGGGGGACTGAGCTCTGGAAACACCATATATTTT. Its protein is CASSGGLSSGNTIYF.

The rearrangement joins TRBV4-1 to TRBJ1-2; tentative D call: TRBD1 (6 bases). In germline, CDR1 is MGHRA, CDR2 YSYEKL. The CDR3 contains 15 residues. V shed 3 bases and J shed 3 bases, with 14 bases lying between them. Written as DNA, the CDR3 is TGCGCCAGCAGCCAGTACCTCTCAGGGGACTATGGCTACACCTTC. Translation: CASSQYLSGDYGYTF.

In its sample, this clone was seen a few times. V and J are TRBV19 and TRBJ2-2; TRBD2 matches 9 bases. This CDR3 has 15 residues. V lost 7 bases to trimming and J lost 1 base; unmatched junction nucleotides: 4. Germline CDR1 and CDR2: LNHDA and SQIVND (reference sequence). The CDR3 nucleotides read TGTGCCAGTAAGCTAGCGGGACTGAACACCGGGGAGCTGTTTTTT. Translated: CASKLAGLNTGELFF.

V is TRBV30 and J is TRBJ1-1, with D unclear. The germline CDR1 and CDR2 sequences are GTSNPN and SVGIG (reference sequence). V was pared by 7 bases and J by 1 base, with 10 bases between. The CDR3 has 12 residues. CDR3 sequence: CASSRWNTEAFF. CDR3 DNA sequence: TGTGCCTCCTCGCGATGGAACACTGAAGCTTTCTTT.

The chain has TRBV6-6 and TRBJ1-1, with 10 bases aligning to TRBD1. Germline V gene sequence: CDR1 MNHNY, CDR2 SVGAGI (reference sequence). The V and J ends lost 4 bases and 5 bases, in that order; junction bases with no gene match: 7. The length of the CDR3 is 15 residues. In nucleotides, the CDR3 is TGTGCCAGCAGTTCCCTGGGACAGGGGACGACTGAAGCTTTCTTT. Its protein product is CASSSLGQGTTEAFF.

The V and J genes are TRBV30 and TRBJ2-1, with 7 bases identical to TRBD1. CDR1 and CDR2 from the germline V gene are GTSNPN and SVGIG (reference sequence). This CDR3 is 11 amino acids long. CDR3 region: CALDRVGEQFF. The CDR3 nucleotides are TGTGCTCTTGACAGGGTCGGTGAGCAGTTCTTC.

The chain is built from TRBV4-3 and TRBJ2-1; 8 positions match TRBD2. The V segment lost 2 bases and the J segment 8 bases; nucleotides outside the gene matches: 17. Germline V gene data show CDR1 as LGHNA and CDR2 as YSLEER. The CDR3 is made up of 18 amino acids. The CDR3 loop is CASSQNIARAGGRYEQFF. CDR3 DNA sequence: TGCGCCAGCAGCCAAAACATCGCCCGGGCGGGAGGTCGGTATGAGCAGTTCTTC.

J is TRBJ1-4 and V is TRBV6-6, with TRBD1 identical over 7 bases. The CDR3 is 14 amino acids. CDR1 is MNHNY and CDR2 is SVGAGI in the germline V gene (reference sequence). With 6 bases clipped from V and 8 bases from J, the junction kept 9 bases outside the gene matches. For the CDR3, the DNA is TGTGCCAGCAGGGAACCGGGACAGCAAGAAAAACTGTTTTTT. Its translation is CASREPGQQEKLFF.

This chain links TRBV2 with TRBJ2-7, with D hard to call. Germline V lookup: CDR1 SNHLY, CDR2 FYNNEI. V was trimmed by 1 base and J by 6 bases, leaving 10 bases between them. The CDR3 is made up of 13 amino acids. The CDR3 protein is CASSEDASSEQYF. The CDR3 nucleotides are TGTGCCAGCAGTGAAGACGCTTCTAGCGAGCAGTACTTC.

CDR3 DNA: TGTGCCAGCAGGGCCGGGACAGGCTCGAACACTGAAGCTTTCTTT. Encoded protein: CASRAGTGSNTEAFF. The chain joins TRBV2 to TRBJ1-1; 8 bases agree with TRBD1. CDR1 and CDR2 (germline): SNHLY, FYNNEI. The CDR3 loop spans 15 amino acids. Trimming at V came to 6 bases and at J to 1 base, leaving 7 bases not matched to a gene.

This chain uses TRBV5-1 with TRBJ2-1; D is uncertain. Deletions cut 1 base from V and 10 bases from J, with 21 bases between. The length of the CDR3 is 16 residues. Germline CDR1 and CDR2: SGHRS and YFSETQ. CDR3 coding DNA: TGCGCCAGCAGCTTGCTAGAACTTCCCTCCTCTCGGGAGCAGTTCTTC. This gives the protein CASSLLELPSSREQFF.

This clone was observed once. The V call is TRBV7-2, the J call TRBJ2-7; tentative D call: TRBD1 (6 bases). V lost 4 bases and J lost 7, with 11 bases in between. The germline gives CDR1 SGHTA, CDR2 FQGNSA. CDR3 length: 12 residues. CDR3 protein: CASSSNREEQYF. Written as DNA, the CDR3 is TGTGCCAGCAGCTCCAACAGGGAAGAGCAGTACTTC.

The chain carries TRBV28 and TRBJ1-5; possible D gene TRBD1, 5 bases. V was trimmed by 3 bases and J by 3 bases, leaving 9 bases between them. The CDR3 is 14 amino acids. The germline gives CDR1 MDHEN, CDR2 SYDVKM. This chain's CDR3 is CASSLFRANQPQHF. The DNA of the CDR3 is TGTGCCAGCAGTTTGTTCAGGGCCAATCAGCCCCAGCATTTT.

The V and J genes are TRBV19 and TRBJ1-3; D perhaps matches TRBD1 (5 bases). Germline V CDR1 and CDR2: LNHDA, SQIVND (reference sequence). The V end was cut by 2 bases, the J end by 2 bases, with 7 bases between. This CDR3 is built from 14 residues. CDR3 sequence reads: CASSIWGAGNTIYF. The CDR3 coding sequence is TGTGCCAGTAGTATATGGGGCGCTGGAAACACCATATATTTT.

This rearrangement joins TRBV30 to TRBJ1-3; D is undetermined. The CDR3 has 13 amino acids. Germline loops: CDR1 GTSNPN, CDR2 SVGIG (reference sequence). The V and J ends lost 7 bases and 4 bases respectively, with 14 bases between them. CDR3 amino acids: CALDIWKGNTIYF. DNA for the CDR3: TGTGCCTTAGACATCTGGAAGGGAAACACCATATATTTT.

This clone was seen a handful of times. This rearrangement joins TRBV6-5 to TRBJ1-4; possibly TRBD1 for D (5 bases). Trimming cost V 6 bases and J 2 bases, with 10 bases left between them. Germline V lookup: CDR1 MNHEY, CDR2 SVGAGI. The length of the CDR3 is 14 residues. The CDR3 region has the DNA TGTGCCAGCAGAAAGGGACTGACTAATGAAAAACTGTTTTTT. Encoded protein: CASRKGLTNEKLFF.

The chain joins TRBV5-1 to TRBJ2-5, with 7 bases lining up with TRBD2. Looked up from germline, CDR1 is SGHRS and CDR2 is YFSETQ. With 4 bases clipped from V and 2 bases from J, the junction kept 11 bases outside the gene matches. CDR3 length: 16 amino acids. CDR3 sequence reads: CASSHGGKGGQETQYF. CDR3 bases: TGCGCCAGCAGCCACGGGGGGAAGGGAGGGCAAGAGACCCAGTACTTC.

The chain links TRBV7-8 to TRBJ1-1, with D possibly matching TRBD1 (5 bases). The CDR3 sequence is 13 residues long. CDR1 SGHVS and CDR2 FQNEAQ come from the germline V gene. V was cut by 3 bases and J by 6 bases, with 11 bases left in between. This CDR3 reads CASSFWGRPEAFF. The CDR3 region has the DNA TGTGCCAGCAGCTTTTGGGGCCGACCTGAAGCTTTCTTT. The full variable domain, rest sourced from reference TRBV7-8 and TRBJ1-1, is GAGVSQSPRYKVAKRGQDVALRCDPISGHVSLFWYQQALGQGPEFLTYFQNEAQLDKSGLPSDRFFAERPEGSVSTLKIQRTQQEDSAVYLCASSFWGRPEAFFGQGTRLTVV.